The clone carrying this TCR beta chain was found a few times. The sample comes from a study of blood T cells in healthy people across ages. This CDR3 comprises 14 residues. Trimming cost V 0 bases and J 6 bases; bases outside gene matches: 4. Germline V gives CDR1 DFQATT, CDR2 SNEGSKA (reference sequence). The authors ran a second PCR of about 6 to 11 cycles using a sample-barcoded 5' primer and a J-beta primer mix. TCRdb independently ran MiXCR on the 5' RACE reads; one entry per CDR3 protein. Altogether some 1.4 million distinct CDR3 sequences are present, 40% to 50% being singletons, with the ten largest covering around 8%.

Sequenced: blood. The chain uses TRBV20-1 and TRBJ2-4; 8 bases align to TRBD2. The sequence was collected from a woman aged 18 to 35 in good health. DNA for the CDR3: TGCAGTGCTAGAGATCAGAGCGGGGGAAACATTCAGTACTTC. Translated, it gives CSARDQSGGNIQYF.